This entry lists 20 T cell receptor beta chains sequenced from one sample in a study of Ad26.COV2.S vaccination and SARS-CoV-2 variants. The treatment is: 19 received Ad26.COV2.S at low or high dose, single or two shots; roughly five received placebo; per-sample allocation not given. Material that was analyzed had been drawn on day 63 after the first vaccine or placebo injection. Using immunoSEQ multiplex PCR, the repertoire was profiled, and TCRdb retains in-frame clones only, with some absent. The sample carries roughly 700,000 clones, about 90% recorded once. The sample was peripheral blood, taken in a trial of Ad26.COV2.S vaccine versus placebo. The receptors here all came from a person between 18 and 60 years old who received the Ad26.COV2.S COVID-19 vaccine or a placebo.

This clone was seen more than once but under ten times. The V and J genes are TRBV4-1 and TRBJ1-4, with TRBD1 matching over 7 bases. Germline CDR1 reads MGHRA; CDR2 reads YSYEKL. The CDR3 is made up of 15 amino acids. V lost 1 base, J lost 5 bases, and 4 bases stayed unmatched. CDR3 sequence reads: CASSQVRGRNEKLFF. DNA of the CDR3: TGCGCCAGCAGCCAAGTTAGGGGGCGAAATGAAAAACTGTTTTTT.

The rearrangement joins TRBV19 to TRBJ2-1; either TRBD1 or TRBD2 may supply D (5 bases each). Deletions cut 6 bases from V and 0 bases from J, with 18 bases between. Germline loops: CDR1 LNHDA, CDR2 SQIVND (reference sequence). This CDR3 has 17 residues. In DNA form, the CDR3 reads TGTGCCAGTAGAAAACTCAGGGACGGCACCTCCTACAATGAGCAGTTCTTC. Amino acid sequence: CASRKLRDGTSYNEQFF.

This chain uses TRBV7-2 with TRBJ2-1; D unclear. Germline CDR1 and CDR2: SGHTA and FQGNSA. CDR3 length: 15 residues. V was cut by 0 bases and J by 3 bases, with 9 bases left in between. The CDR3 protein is CASSLAIASYNEQFF. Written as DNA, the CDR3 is TGTGCCAGCAGCTTAGCGATAGCCAGCTACAATGAGCAGTTCTTC.

CDR3 DNA sequence: TGTGCCAGCAGTTACCGGGACAATTACGAGCAGTACTTC. This translates into CASSYRDNYEQYF. This chain joins TRBV6-6 and TRBJ2-7; maybe TRBD1 (6 bases). Looked up from germline, CDR1 is MNHNY and CDR2 is SVGAGI (reference sequence). Between the trimmed V and J ends, which lost 2 bases and 4 bases, there was a span of 9 bases. This CDR3 contains 13 residues.

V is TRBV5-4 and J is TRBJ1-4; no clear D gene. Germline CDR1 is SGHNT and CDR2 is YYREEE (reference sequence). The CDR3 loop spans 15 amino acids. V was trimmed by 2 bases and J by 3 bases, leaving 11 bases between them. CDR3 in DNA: TGTGCCAGCAGCTTTAAGACGGACTCTAATGAAAAACTGTTTTTT. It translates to CASSFKTDSNEKLFF.

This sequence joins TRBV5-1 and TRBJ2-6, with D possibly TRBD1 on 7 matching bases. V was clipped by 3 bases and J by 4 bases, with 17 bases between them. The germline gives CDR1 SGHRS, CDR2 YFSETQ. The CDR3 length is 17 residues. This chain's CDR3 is CASSSMRRGQGANVLTF. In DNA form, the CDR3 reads TGCGCCAGCAGCTCCATGAGGAGGGGGCAAGGGGCCAACGTCCTGACTTTC.

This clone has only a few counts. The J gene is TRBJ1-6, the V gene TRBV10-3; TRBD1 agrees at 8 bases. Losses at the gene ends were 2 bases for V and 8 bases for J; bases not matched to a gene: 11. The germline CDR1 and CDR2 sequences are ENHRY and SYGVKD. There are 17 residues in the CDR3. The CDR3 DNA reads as TGTGCCATCAGTGAGGGGTTAAGTGGACAGGGTGATTCACCCCTCCACTTT. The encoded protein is CAISEGLSGQGDSPLHF.

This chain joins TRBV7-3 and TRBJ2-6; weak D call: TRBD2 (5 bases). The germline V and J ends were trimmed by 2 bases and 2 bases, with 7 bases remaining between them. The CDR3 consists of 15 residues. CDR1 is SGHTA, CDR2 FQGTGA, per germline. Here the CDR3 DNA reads TGTGCCAGCAGCTTATCCGGGACTGGGGCCAACGTCCTGACTTTC. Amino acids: CASSLSGTGANVLTF.

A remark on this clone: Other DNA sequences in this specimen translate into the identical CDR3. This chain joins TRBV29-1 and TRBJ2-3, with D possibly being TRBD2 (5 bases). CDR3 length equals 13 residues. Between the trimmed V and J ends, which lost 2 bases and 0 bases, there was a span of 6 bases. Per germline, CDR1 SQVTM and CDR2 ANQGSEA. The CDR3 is CSVETGSTDTQYF. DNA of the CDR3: TGCAGCGTTGAAACGGGGAGCACAGATACGCAGTATTTT.

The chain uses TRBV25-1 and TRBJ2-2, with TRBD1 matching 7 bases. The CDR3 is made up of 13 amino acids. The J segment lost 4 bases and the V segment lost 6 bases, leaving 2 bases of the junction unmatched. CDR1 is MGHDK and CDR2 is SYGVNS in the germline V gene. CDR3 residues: CASRDRSTGELFF. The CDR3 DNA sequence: TGTGCCAGCAGGGACAGGTCCACCGGGGAGCTGTTTTTT. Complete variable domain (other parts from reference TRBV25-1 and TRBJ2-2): EADIYQTPRYLVIGTGKKITLECSQTMGHDKMYWYQQDPGMELHLIHYSYGVNSTEKGDLSSESTVSRIRTEHFPLTLESARPSHTSQYLCASRDRSTGELFFGEGSRLTVL.

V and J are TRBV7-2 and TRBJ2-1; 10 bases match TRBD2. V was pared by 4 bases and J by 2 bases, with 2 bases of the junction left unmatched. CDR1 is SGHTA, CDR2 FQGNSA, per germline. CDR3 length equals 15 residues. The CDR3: CASSSSGSTYNEQFF. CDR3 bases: TGTGCCAGCAGCTCTAGCGGGAGTACCTACAATGAGCAGTTCTTC. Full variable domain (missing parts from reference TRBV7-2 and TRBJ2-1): GAGVSQSPSNKVTEKGKDVELRCDPISGHTALYWYRQSLGQGLEFLIYFQGNSAPDKSGLPSDRFSAERTGGSVSTLTIQRTQQEDSAVYLCASSSSGSTYNEQFFGPGTRLTVL.

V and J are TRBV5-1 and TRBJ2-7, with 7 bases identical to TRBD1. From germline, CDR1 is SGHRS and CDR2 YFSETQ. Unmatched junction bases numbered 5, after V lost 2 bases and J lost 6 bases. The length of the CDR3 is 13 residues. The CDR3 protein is CASSLGDSGEQYF. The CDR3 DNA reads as TGCGCCAGCAGCTTAGGGGACAGTGGCGAGCAGTACTTC.

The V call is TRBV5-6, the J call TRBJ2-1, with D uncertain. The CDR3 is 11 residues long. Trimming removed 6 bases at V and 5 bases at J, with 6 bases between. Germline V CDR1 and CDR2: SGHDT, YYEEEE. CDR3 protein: CASTLNNEQFF. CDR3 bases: TGTGCCAGCACCTTAAACAATGAGCAGTTCTTC.

CDR3 region: CASSPQGLMGSPLHF. The DNA of the CDR3 is TGTGCCAGCTCACCTCAAGGGTTGATGGGTTCACCCCTCCACTTT. This rearrangement joins TRBV18 to TRBJ1-6; D remains ambiguous. CDR1 KGHSH and CDR2 LQKENI come from the germline V gene. V was clipped by 3 bases and J by 9 bases, with 15 bases between them. This CDR3 spans 15 amino acids. Full variable domain (rest looked up from reference TRBV18 and TRBJ1-6): NAGVMQNPRHLVRRRGQEARLRCSPMKGHSHVYWYRQLPEEGLKFMVYLQKENIIDESGMPKERFSAEFPKEGPSILRIQQVVRGDSAAYFCASSPQGLMGSPLHFGNGTRLTVT.

CDR3 in DNA: TGTGCCATCAGTGCCTCTCGGGAGGGCTACACCTTC. Its protein product is CAISASREGYTF. The chain links TRBV10-3 to TRBJ1-2; D not certain. The V gene lost 4 bases and the J gene lost 8 bases, with 11 bases spanning the gap. This CDR3 region has 12 residues. Germline V gene lookup returns CDR1 ENHRY and CDR2 SYGVKD.

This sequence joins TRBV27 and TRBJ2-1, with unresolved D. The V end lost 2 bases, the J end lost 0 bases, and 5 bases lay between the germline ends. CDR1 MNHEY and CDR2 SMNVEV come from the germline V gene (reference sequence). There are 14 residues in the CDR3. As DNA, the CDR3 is TGTGCCAGCAGTTTAGCGGCCTCCTACAATGAGCAGTTCTTC. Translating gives CASSLAASYNEQFF.

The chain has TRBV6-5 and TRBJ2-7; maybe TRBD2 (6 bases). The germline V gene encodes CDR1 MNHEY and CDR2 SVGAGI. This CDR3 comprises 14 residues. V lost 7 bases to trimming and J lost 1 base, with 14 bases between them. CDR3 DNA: TGTGCCAGCAACTGGGGGACTGTTTCCTACGAGCAGTACTTC. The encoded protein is CASNWGTVSYEQYF.

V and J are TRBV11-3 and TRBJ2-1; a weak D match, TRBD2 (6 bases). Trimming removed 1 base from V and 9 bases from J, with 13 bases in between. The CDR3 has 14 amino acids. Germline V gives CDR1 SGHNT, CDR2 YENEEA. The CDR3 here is CASSLAEFSGEQFF. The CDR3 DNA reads TGTGCCAGCAGCTTAGCGGAGTTTAGCGGTGAGCAGTTCTTC.

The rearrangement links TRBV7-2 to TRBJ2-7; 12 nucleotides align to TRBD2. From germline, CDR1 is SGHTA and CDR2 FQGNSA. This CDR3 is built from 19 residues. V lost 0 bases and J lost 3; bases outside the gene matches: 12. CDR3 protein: CASSLATSGGQINYYEQYF. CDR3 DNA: TGTGCCAGCAGCTTAGCGACTAGCGGGGGACAGATAAACTACTACGAGCAGTACTTC.

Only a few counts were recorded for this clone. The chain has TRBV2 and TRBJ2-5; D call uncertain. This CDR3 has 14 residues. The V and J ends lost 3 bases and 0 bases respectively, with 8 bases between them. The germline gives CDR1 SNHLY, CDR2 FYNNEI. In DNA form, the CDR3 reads TGTGCCAGCAGTGATGTGCCATACCAAGAGACCCAGTACTTC. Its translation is CASSDVPYQETQYF.